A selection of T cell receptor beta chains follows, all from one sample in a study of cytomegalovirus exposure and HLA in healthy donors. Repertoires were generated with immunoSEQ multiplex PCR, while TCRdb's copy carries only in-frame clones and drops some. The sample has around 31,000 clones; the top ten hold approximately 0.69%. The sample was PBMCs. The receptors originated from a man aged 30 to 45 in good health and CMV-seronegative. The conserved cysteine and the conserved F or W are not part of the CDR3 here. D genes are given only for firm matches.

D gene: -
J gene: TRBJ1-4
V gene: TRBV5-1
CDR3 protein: ASSRGWGDGANEKLF

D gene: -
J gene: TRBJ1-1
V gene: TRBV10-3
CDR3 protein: AIRTGDMNTEAF

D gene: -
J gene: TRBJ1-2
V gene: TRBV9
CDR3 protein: ASSLGRADGYT

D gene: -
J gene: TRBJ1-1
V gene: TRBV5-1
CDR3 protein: ASSLRATGTLNTEAF

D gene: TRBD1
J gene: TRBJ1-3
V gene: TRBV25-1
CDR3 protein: ASSSGTGGFWPGNTIY

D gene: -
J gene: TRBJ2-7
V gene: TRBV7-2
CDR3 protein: ASSPGVINEQY

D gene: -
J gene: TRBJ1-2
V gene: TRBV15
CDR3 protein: ATSGDRNLNGYT

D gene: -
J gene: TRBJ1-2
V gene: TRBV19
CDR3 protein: ASTGQLNYGYT

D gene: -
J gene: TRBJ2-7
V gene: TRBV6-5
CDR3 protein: ASSTGIGYEQY

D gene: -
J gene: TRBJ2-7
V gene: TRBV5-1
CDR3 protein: ASSSGGGTVSYEQY

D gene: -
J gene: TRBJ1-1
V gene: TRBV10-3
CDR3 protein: AIKEGERTEAF

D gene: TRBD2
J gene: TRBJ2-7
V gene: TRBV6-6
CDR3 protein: ASSYSHPGTSYEQY

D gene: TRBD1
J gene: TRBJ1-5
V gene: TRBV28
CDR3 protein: ASSLAGGYQPQH

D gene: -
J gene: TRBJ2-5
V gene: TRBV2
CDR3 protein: ASSDESFETQY

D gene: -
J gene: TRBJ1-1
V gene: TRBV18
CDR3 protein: ASSTGENTEAF

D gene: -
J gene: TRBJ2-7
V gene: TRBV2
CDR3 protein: ASSGTGSPGGYEQY

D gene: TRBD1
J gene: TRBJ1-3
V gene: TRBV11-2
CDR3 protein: ASRSPGRGTGNTIY

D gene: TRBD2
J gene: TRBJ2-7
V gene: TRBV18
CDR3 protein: ASSPTGLAGDYEQY

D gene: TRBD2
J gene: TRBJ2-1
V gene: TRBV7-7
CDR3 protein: ASSSAGDVSYNEQF

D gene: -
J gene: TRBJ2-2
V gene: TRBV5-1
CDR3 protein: ASSLGTAAGGELF

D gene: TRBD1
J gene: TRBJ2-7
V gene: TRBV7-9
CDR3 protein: ASSPRGTYEQY

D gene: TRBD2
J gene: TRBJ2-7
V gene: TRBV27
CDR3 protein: ASRSLAGASYEQY

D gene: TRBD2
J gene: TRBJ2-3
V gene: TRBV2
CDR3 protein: ASSVGGGTDTQY

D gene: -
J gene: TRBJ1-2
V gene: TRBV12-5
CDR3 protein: ASGSDSGYT

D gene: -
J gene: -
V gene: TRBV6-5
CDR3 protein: ASSSRFDSIYEQY

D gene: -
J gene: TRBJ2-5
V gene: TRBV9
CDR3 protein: ASSVSAGAPPETQY

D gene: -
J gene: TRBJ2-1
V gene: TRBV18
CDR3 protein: ASSPVAGAYGNEQF

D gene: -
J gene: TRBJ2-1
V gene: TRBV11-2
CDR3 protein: ASSGVRGHYNEQF

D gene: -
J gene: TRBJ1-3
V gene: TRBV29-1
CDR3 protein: SVAQGSSGNTIY

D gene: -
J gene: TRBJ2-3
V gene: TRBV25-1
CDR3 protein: ASSVQGSPTDTQY

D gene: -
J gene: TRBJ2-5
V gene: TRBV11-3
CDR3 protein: ASSSAWSHPYQETQY

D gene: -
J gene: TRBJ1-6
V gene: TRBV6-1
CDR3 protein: ASSGSSNPLH

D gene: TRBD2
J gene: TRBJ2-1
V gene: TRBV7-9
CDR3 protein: ASSSGLAYEQF

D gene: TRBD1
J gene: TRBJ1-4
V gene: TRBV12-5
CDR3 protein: ASGLVPVGQGSTNEKLF

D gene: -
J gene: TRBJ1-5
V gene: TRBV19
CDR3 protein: ASSRRTVSNQPQH

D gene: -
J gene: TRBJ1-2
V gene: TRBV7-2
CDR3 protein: ASSLVEGGYT

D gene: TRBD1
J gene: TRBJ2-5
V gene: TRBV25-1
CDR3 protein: ASRAVGRGHEQY

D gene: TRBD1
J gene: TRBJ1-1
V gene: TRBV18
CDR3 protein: ASSPTGVSTEAF

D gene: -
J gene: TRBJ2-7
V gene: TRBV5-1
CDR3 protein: ASSLAAGRSYEQY

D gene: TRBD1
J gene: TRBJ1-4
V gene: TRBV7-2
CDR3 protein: ASSQGQVGSSEKLF

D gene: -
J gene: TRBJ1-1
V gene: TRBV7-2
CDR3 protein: ASSLAGRGYTEAF

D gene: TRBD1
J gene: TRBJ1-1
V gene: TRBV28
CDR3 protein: ASSYGGTAKAF

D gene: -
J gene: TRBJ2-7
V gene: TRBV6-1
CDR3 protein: ASRRGSGYEQY

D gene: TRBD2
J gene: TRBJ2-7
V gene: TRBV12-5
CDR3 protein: ASGLVLLRGGTSLNEQY

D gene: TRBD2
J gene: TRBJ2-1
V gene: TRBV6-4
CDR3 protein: ASSVAGGSYNEQF

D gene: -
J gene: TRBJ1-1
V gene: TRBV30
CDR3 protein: AWSPLGQEAF